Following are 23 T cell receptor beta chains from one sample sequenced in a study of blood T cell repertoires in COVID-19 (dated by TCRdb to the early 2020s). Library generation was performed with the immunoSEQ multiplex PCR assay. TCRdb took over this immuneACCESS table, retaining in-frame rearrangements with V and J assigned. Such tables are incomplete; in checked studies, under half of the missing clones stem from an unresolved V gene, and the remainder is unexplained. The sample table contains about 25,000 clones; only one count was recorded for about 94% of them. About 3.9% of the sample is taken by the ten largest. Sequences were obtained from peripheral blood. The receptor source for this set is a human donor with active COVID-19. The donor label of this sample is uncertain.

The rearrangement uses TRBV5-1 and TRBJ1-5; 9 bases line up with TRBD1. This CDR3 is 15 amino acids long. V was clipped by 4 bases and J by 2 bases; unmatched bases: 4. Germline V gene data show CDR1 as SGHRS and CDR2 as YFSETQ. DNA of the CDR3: TGCGCCAGCAGCCGGACAGGGGAGGGCAATCAGCCCCAGCATTTT. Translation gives CASSRTGEGNQPQHF.

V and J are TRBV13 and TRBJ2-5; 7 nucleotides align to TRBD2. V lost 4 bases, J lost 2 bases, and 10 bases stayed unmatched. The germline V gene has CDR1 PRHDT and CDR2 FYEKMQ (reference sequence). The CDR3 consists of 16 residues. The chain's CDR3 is CASSSPKRDWQETQYF. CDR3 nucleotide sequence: TGTGCCAGCAGCTCCCCCAAGCGGGACTGGCAAGAGACCCAGTACTTC.

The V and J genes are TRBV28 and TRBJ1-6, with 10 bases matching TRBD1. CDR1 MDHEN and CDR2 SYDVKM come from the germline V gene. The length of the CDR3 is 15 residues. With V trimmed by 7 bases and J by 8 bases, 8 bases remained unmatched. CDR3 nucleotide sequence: TGTGCCAGCACCTCTCCGACAGGGGGCCATTCACCCCTCCACTTT. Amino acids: CASTSPTGGHSPLHF.

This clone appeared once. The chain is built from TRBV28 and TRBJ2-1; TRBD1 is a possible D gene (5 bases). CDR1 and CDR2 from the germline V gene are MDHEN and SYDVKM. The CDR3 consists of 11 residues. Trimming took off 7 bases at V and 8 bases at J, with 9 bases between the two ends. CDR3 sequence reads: CASTWGHEQFF. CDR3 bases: TGTGCCAGCACCTGGGGCCATGAGCAGTTCTTC.

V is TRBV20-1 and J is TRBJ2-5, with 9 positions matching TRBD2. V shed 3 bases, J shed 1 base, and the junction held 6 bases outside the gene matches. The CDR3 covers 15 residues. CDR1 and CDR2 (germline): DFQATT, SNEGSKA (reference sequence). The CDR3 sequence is CSASPPAGGQETQYF. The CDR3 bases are TGCAGTGCTAGTCCCCCAGCGGGGGGCCAAGAGACCCAGTACTTC.

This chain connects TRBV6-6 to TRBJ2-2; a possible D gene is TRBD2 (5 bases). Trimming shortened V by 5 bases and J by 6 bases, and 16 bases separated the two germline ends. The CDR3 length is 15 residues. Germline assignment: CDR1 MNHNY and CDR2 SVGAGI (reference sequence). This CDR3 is CASSPLLRGSGELFF. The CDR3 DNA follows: TGTGCCAGCAGTCCCCTCCTACGAGGGTCCGGGGAGCTGTTTTTT.

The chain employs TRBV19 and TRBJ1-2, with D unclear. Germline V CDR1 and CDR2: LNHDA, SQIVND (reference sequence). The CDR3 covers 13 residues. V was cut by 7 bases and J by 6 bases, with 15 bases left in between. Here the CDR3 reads CASTSNWANGYTF. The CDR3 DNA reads TGTGCCAGTACCTCCAATTGGGCTAATGGCTACACCTTC.

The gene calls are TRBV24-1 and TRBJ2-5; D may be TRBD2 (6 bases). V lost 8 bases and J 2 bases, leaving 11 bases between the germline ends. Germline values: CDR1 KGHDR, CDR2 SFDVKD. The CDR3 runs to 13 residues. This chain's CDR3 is CATIRGKQETQYF. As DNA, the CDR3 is TGTGCCACCATCCGCGGGAAGCAAGAGACCCAGTACTTC.

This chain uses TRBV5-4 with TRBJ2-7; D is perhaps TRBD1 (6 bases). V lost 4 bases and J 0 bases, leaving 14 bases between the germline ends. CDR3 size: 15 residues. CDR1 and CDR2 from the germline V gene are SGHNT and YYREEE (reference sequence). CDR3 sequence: CASSPSPQGSYEQYF. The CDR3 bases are TGTGCCAGCAGCCCATCCCCACAGGGCTCCTACGAGCAGTACTTC.

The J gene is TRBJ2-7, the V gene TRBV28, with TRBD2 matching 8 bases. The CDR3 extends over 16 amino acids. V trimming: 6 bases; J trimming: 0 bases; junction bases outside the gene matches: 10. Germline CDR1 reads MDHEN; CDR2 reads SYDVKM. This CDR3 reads CASSTLGGDPSYEQYF. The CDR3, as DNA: TGTGCCAGCAGCACCCTCGGGGGGGATCCCTCCTACGAGCAGTACTTC.

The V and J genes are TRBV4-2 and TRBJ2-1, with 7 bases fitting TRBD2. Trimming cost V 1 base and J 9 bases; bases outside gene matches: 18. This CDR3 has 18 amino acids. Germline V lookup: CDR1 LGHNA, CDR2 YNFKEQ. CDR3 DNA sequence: TGTGCCAGCAGCCAAGGTCCCCGCCGACTAGCCAAAGTGGGTGAGCAGTTCTTC. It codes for CASSQGPRRLAKVGEQFF.

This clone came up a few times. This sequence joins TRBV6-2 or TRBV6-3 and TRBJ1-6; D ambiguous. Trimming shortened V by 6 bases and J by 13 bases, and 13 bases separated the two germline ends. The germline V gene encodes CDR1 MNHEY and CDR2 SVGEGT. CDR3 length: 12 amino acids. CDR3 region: CASSREMRPLHF. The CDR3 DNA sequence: TGTGCCAGCAGCCGCGAGATGAGGCCCCTCCACTTT.

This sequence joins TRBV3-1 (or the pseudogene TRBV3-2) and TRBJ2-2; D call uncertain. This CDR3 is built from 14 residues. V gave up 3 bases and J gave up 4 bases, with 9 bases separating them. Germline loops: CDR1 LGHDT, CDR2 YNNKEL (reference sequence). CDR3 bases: TGTGCCAGCAGCCACGCTCAGTCCACCGGGGAGCTGTTTTTT. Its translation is CASSHAQSTGELFF.

CDR3 in DNA: TGCGCCAGCAGTCAACCCCCGGACAGGGACTACGAGCAGTACTTC. This gives the protein CASSQPPDRDYEQYF. The chain has TRBV23-1 and TRBJ2-7, with 8 bases fitting TRBD1. TRBV23-1 is an ORF, with its function uncertain. This CDR3 comprises 15 residues. Trimming removed 2 bases from V and 3 bases from J; junction bases left unmatched: 6.

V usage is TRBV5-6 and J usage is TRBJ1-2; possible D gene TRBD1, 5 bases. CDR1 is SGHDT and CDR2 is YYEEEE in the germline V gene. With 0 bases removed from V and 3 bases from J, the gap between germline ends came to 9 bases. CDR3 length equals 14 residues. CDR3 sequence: CASSLGQLDYGYTF. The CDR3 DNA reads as TGTGCCAGCAGCTTGGGACAGTTGGACTATGGCTACACCTTC.

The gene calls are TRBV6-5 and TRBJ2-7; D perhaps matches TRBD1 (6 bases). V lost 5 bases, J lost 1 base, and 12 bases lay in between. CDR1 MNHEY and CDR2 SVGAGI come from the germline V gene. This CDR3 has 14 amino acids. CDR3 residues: CASSTRGRSYEQYF. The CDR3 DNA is TGTGCCAGCAGTACCAGGGGACGGTCCTACGAGCAGTACTTC.

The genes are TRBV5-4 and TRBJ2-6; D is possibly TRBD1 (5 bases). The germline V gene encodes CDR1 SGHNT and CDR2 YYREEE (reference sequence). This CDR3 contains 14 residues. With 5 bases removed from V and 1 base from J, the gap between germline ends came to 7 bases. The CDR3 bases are TGTGCCAGCAGTCAGGGTTCTGGGGCCAACGTCCTGACTTTC. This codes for CASSQGSGANVLTF.

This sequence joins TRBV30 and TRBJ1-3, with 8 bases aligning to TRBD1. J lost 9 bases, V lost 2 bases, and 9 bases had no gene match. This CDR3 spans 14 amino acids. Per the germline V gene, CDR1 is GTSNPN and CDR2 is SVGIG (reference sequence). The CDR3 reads CAWSQQGGGGTIYF. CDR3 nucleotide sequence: TGTGCCTGGAGTCAACAGGGGGGGGGAGGCACCATATATTTT.

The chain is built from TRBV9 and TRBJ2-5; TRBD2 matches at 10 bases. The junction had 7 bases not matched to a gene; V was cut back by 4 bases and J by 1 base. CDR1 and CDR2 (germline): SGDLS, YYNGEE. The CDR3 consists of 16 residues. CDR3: CASSSGLADSQETQYF. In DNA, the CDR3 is TGTGCCAGCAGCTCTGGACTAGCGGACTCCCAAGAGACCCAGTACTTC.

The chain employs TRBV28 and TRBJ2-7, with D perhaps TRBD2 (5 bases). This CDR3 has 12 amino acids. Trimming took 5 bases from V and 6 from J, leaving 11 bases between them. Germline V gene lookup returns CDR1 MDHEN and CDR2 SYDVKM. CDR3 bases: TGTGCCAGCAGTATAGCACGGGGCGAGCAGTACTTC. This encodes CASSIARGEQYF.

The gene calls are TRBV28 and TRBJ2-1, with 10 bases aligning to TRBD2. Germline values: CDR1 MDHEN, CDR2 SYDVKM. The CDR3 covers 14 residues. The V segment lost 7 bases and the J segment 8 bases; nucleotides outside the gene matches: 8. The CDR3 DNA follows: TGTGCCAGCACAGCGGGAGGGGGCAAGGATGAGCAGTTCTTC. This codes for CASTAGGGKDEQFF.

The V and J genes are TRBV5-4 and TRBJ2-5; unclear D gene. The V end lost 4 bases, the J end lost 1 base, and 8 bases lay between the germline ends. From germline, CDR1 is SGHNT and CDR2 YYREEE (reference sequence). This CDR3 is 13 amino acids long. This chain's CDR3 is CASSLASQETQYF. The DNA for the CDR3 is TGTGCCAGCAGCCTTGCTAGCCAAGAGACCCAGTACTTC.

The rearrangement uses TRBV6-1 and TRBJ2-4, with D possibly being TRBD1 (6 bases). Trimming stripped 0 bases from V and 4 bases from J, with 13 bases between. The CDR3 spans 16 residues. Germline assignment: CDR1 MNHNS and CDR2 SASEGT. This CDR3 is CASSEARWQGKNIQYF. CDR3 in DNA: TGTGCCAGCAGTGAAGCTCGTTGGCAGGGGAAAAACATTCAGTACTTC.